This TCR beta chain comes out of a study of CD8+ T cells in alopecia areata. Study-level points and caveats: Scalp clonality and expanded CD8+ clones among the top 100 fell significantly with tofacitinib.

Regarding this clone: The antigen is unknown.

Investigators isolated RNA and reverse transcribed it into cDNA to act as the sequencing template. The table came from immunoSEQ multiplex PCR; TCRdb's copy has only in-frame clones and leaves some out. The sample includes about 260,000 clones, 60% of them seen just once. The treatment here: oral pan-JAK inhibitor, 5-10 mg twice daily. Sorting separated CD4+ and CD8+ T cells out of PBMCs. V gave up 4 bases and J gave up 7 bases; unmatched junction bases: 3. Germline V lookup: CDR1 MNHEY, CDR2 SMNVEV (reference sequence). This CDR3 comprises 12 residues. This sequence was found in a human donor with alopecia areata. The sample consisted of CD4+ T cells sorted from blood, taken at approximately week 51, from a patient treated with tofacitinib. The rearrangement links TRBV27 to TRBJ1-2, with 7 bases identical to TRBD1. In nucleotides, the CDR3 is TGTGCCAGCAGTTCGGACAGGTCTGGCTACACCTTC. Amino acids: CASSSDRSGYTF.